This entry lists 14 T cell receptor beta chains sequenced from one sample in a study of blood T cell repertoires in COVID-19. Sequencing was performed with immunoSEQ multiplex PCR; in TCRdb, only in-frame clones are kept and a portion is missing. The sample gives over 45,000 clones, 90% to 95% of which show up once; roughly 3.9% is in the top ten. Source material: peripheral blood. These receptors all stem from a man between 50 and 59 years old with acute or convalescent COVID-19.

The rearrangement joins TRBV27 to TRBJ1-5, with D tentatively TRBD1 (5 bases). The CDR3 is 14 residues long. From germline, CDR1 is MNHEY and CDR2 SMNVEV (reference sequence). Trimming stripped 5 bases from V and 0 bases from J, with 8 bases between. The CDR3 loop is CASSVRGSNQPQHF. DNA of the CDR3: TGTGCCAGCAGTGTAAGGGGTAGCAATCAGCCCCAGCATTTT.

In its sample, this clone was seen a few times. V gene TRBV7-8 combines with J gene TRBJ2-7; D unclear. Germline V lookup: CDR1 SGHVS, CDR2 FQNEAQ. V was cut by 4 bases and J by 0 bases, with 13 bases left in between. The CDR3 is 15 amino acids. The CDR3 sequence: CASSSVTFPSYEQYF. The CDR3 bases are TGTGCCAGCAGCTCAGTTACCTTCCCCTCCTACGAGCAGTACTTC.

The gene calls are TRBV6-5 and TRBJ1-5; perhaps TRBD1 as D (6 bases). The V end was cut by 6 bases, the J end by 5 bases, with 14 bases between. In germline, CDR1 is MNHEY, CDR2 SVGAGI. The CDR3 runs 14 residues. This CDR3 is CASRARQAHQPQHF. CDR3 DNA: TGTGCCAGCAGGGCTCGACAGGCCCATCAGCCCCAGCATTTT.

V is TRBV5-1 and J is TRBJ1-2, with TRBD1 matching over 8 bases. CDR3 length: 16 residues. The germline V gene has CDR1 SGHRS and CDR2 YFSETQ. V shed 0 bases, J shed 0 bases, and the junction held 4 bases outside the gene matches. CDR3 DNA sequence: TGCGCCAGCAGCTTGGGTGGACAGGGACCTAACTATGGCTACACCTTC. Translated, it gives CASSLGGQGPNYGYTF.

The chain combines TRBV5-1 with TRBJ1-1; D gene uncertain. There are 14 residues in the CDR3. Germline V gives CDR1 SGHRS, CDR2 YFSETQ. V dropped 2 bases and J dropped 5 bases, with 13 bases sitting between them. In DNA form, the CDR3 reads TGCGCCAGCAGCTTTTCTTCAGTCCCGACTGAAGCTTTCTTT. Protein: CASSFSSVPTEAFF.

This rearrangement joins TRBV2 to TRBJ2-1, with TRBD2 matching over 8 bases. CDR3 size: 16 residues. The V and J ends lost 7 bases and 6 bases, in that order; junction bases with no gene match: 14. Per germline, CDR1 SNHLY and CDR2 FYNNEI. The CDR3 DNA sequence: TGTGCCAGCATAGAGTCGAGCGGGAGAAAGGGCAATGAGCAGTTCTTC. Translated: CASIESSGRKGNEQFF.

This chain links TRBV3-1 (or the pseudogene TRBV3-2) with TRBJ1-6; D remains unclear. The CDR3 runs 17 residues. Per germline, CDR1 LGHDT and CDR2 YNNKEL (reference sequence). The germline V and J ends were trimmed by 0 bases and 3 bases, with 12 bases remaining between them. The CDR3 bases are TGTGCCAGCAGCCAAGAGAAGCGATTTGACTATAATTCACCCCTCCACTTT. Translating gives CASSQEKRFDYNSPLHF.

The rearrangement links TRBV5-4 to TRBJ1-2; D may be TRBD1 (6 bases). This CDR3 contains 12 residues. V lost 1 base and J 8 bases, leaving 9 bases between the germline ends. Germline values: CDR1 SGHNT, CDR2 YYREEE (reference sequence). CDR3: CASSLRGGGYTF. CDR3 DNA sequence: TGTGCCAGCAGCTTGAGAGGGGGAGGCTACACCTTC.

This chain joins TRBV7-2 and TRBJ1-2; possibly TRBD1 for D (6 bases). CDR1 is SGHTA, CDR2 FQGNSA, per germline. This CDR3 has 14 residues. V was cut by 1 base and J by 6 bases, with 12 bases left in between. In nucleotides, the CDR3 is TGTGCCAGCAGCTTAGTAAACAGGGATCATGGCTACACCTTC. This encodes CASSLVNRDHGYTF.

The V call is TRBV4-2, the J call TRBJ1-5, with 12 bases that match TRBD1. CDR1 is LGHNA and CDR2 is YNFKEQ in the germline V gene. The J segment lost 5 bases and the V segment lost 4 bases, leaving 12 bases of the junction unmatched. This CDR3 is built from 18 residues. CDR3 loop: CASSPARGQGAQDQPQHF. DNA of the CDR3: TGTGCCAGCAGCCCCGCCCGGGGACAGGGGGCTCAAGATCAGCCCCAGCATTTT.

V usage is TRBV4-1 and J usage is TRBJ2-2; D uncertain. Trimming left V 3 bases short and J 5 bases short, with 13 bases between. CDR3 length: 15 residues. Per germline, CDR1 MGHRA and CDR2 YSYEKL. The DNA of the CDR3 is TGCGCCAGCAGCCAGCCGCTCTTGACTACCGGGGAGCTGTTTTTT. It is translated as CASSQPLLTTGELFF.

The rearrangement joins TRBV5-8 to TRBJ1-2; D gene ambiguous. Germline loops: CDR1 SGHTS, CDR2 YDEGEE. The CDR3 covers 13 residues. V was cut by 2 bases and J by 4 bases, with 9 bases left in between. The CDR3 DNA is TGTGCCAGCAGCTTAAGAACGGTCTATGGCTACACCTTC. Translated, it gives CASSLRTVYGYTF.

The chain recombines TRBV12-5 with TRBJ1-3; tentative D call: TRBD1 (5 bases). The germline V and J ends were trimmed by 2 bases and 0 bases, with 14 bases remaining between them. The germline V gene has CDR1 LGHNT and CDR2 FRNRAP. This CDR3 is built from 17 residues. The CDR3 DNA reads TGTGCTAGTGGTTTGCCCACGGGACTCTTCTCTGGAAACACCATATATTTT. Protein product: CASGLPTGLFSGNTIYF.

This chain links TRBV18 with TRBJ1-3; TRBD1 matches at 7 bases. The CDR3 covers 14 residues. Per germline, CDR1 KGHSH and CDR2 LQKENI. The J segment lost 3 bases and the V segment lost 3 bases, leaving 2 bases of the junction unmatched. For the CDR3, the DNA is TGTGCCAGCTCACCCGGGACAGATGGAAACACCATATATTTT. Amino acid sequence: CASSPGTDGNTIYF.